This TCR beta chain was recovered during a study of Ad26.COV2.S vaccination and SARS-CoV-2 variants. Clones were sequenced by immunoSEQ multiplex PCR, and TCRdb holds only the in-frame ones, with some missing. The table shows approximately 280,000 clones, with 87% occurring only once. Overall study results and limits: There was reportedly substantial breadth in spike-specific CD8+ and CD4+ T cell responses after vaccination. Vaccinees and placebo recipients showed similar non-spike TCR breadth.

The V gene lost 5 bases and the J gene lost 6 bases, with 14 bases spanning the gap. The CDR3 spans 14 residues. CDR1 and CDR2 (germline): SQVTM, ANQGSEA. With respect to this clone: No antigen is known for it.

Treatment in this sample: around 19 received Ad26.COV2.S at low or high dose, single or two shots; about 5 received placebo; per-sample allocation not given. Collection of the samples took place on day 63 after the first injection of vaccine or placebo. This TCR was recovered from a person aged 18-65 years who received the Ad26.COV2.S COVID-19 vaccine or a placebo. The chain recombines TRBV29-1 with TRBJ2-6; D is possibly TRBD1 (6 bases). Sequenced material: peripheral blood, taken in a trial of Ad26.COV2.S vaccine versus placebo. DNA of the CDR3: TGCAGCGTTCGAGGGGGAAAGGAGGCCAACGTCCTGACTTTC. Its protein is CSVRGGKEANVLTF.